This T cell receptor (beta chain) comes out of a study of blood T cell repertoires in COVID-19. Study at large: Acute-phase and convalescent COVID-19 samples originated in the United States, Italy and Spain. PBMCs, B-cell-depleted T cells, or T cells provided the cDNA or gDNA that made up the material.

Authors' analysis steps: Reference gene primers were amplified, and this amplification served to estimate nucleated cell counts. The assay was immunoSEQ multiplex PCR, and TCRdb's table has in-frame clones only and misses some. V and J calls and clone size are copied from that table; D and trimming were computed from the DNA. The sample comprises about 81,000 clones, roughly 96% of which are singletons, and about 4.1% rests with the top ten. Trimming pared 4 bases from V and 0 bases from J, leaving 16 bases between. The CDR3 is 16 residues long. CDR1 is SGHDT and CDR2 is YYEEEE in the germline V gene.

This sequence joins TRBV5-6 and TRBJ1-1; weak D call: TRBD1 (6 bases). The sequencing input was peripheral blood. This clonotype was obtained from a human donor with active COVID-19. The donor label of this sample is uncertain. The CDR3 DNA sequence: TGTGCCAGCAGCACACCGACAGGAGCCCTGAACACTGAAGCTTTCTTT. Translation: CASSTPTGALNTEAFF.